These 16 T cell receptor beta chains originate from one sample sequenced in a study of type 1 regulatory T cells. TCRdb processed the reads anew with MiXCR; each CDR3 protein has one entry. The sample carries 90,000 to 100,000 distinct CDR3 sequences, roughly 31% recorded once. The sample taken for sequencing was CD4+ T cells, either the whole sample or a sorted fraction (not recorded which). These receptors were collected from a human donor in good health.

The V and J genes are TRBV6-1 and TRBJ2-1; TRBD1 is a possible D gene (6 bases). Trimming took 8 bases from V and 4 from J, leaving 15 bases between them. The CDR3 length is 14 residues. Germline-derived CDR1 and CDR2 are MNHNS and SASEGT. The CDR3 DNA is TGTGCCAGCGCCGAGGGGGAAGATTACAATGAGCAGTTCTTC. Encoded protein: CASAEGEDYNEQFF.

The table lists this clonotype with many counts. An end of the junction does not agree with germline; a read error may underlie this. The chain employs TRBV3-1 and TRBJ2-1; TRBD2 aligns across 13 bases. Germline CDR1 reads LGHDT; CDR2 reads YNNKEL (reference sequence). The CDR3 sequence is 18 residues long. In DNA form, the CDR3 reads TGTGCCAGCAGACAAGTGGCAGGACTAGCGGGAGATAGCAATGAGCAGTTCTTC. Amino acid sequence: CASRQVAGLAGDSNEQFF.

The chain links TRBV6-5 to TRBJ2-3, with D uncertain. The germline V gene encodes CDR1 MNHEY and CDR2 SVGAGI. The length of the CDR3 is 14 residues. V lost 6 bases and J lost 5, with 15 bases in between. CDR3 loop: CASRSLELKDTQYF. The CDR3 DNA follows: TGTGCCAGCAGGTCCTTGGAGCTAAAAGATACGCAGTATTTT.

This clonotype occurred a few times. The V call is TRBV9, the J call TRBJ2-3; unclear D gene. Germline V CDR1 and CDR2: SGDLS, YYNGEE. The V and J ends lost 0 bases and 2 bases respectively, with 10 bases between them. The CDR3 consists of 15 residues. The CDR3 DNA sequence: TGTGCCAGCAGCGTAGGAGGAATAACCACAGATACGCAGTATTTT. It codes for CASSVGGITTDTQYF.

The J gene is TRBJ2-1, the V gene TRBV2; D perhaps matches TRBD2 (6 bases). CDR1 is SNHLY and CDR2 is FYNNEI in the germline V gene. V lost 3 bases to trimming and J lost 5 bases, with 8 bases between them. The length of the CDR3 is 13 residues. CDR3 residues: CASSEDYNNEQFF. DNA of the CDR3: TGTGCCAGCAGTGAGGACTATAACAATGAGCAGTTCTTC.

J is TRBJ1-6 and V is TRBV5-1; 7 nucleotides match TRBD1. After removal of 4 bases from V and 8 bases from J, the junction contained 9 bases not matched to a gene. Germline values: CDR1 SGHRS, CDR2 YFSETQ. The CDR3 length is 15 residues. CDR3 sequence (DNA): TGCGCCAGCAGCCGGCAGGGGGGAGCGGATTCACCCCTCCACTTT. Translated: CASSRQGGADSPLHF.

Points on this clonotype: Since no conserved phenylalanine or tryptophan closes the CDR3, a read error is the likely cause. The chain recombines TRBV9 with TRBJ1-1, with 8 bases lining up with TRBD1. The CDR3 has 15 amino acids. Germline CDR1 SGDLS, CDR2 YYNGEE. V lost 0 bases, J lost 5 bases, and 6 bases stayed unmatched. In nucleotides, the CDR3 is TGTGCCAGCAGCGTAGAGGCCAACAGGGGGACTGAAGCTTTCTAT. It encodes CASSVEANRGTEAFY.

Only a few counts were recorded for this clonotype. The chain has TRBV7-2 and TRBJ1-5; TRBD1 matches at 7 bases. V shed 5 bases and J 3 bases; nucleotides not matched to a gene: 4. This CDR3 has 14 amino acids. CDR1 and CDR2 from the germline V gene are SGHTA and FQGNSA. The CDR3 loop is CASSRDSFNQPQHF. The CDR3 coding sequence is TGTGCCAGCAGCCGGGACAGCTTCAATCAGCCCCAGCATTTT.

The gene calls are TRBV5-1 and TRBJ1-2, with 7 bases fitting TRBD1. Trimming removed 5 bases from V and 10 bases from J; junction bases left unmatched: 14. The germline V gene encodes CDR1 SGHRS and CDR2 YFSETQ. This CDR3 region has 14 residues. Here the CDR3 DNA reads TGCGCCAGCAGATCTACCCAGGGGGGCTCGGCCTACACCTTC. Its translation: CASRSTQGGSAYTF.

This chain's CDR3 is CASSLFGRDIQYF. The DNA of the CDR3 is TGTGCCAGCAGCTTATTCGGGAGGGACATTCAGTACTTC. The J gene is TRBJ2-4, the V gene TRBV7-2, with 8 positions matching TRBD2. The germline gives CDR1 SGHTA, CDR2 FQGNSA. This CDR3 has 13 amino acids. The trim removed 2 bases at V and 8 bases at J, leaving 2 bases unmatched.

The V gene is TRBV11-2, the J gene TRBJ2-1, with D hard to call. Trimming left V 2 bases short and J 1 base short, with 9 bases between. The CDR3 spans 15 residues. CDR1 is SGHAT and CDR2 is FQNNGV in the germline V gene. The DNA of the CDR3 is TGTGCCAGCAGCTTAAATTCGGGTTCCTACAATGAGCAGTTCTTC. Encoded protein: CASSLNSGSYNEQFF.

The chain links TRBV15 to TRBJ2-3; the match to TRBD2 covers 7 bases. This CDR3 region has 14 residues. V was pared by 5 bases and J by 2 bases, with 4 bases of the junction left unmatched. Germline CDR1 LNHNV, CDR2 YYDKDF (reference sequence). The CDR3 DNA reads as TGTGCCACCAGCGGAGCGGGAATCACAGATACGCAGTATTTT. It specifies CATSGAGITDTQYF.

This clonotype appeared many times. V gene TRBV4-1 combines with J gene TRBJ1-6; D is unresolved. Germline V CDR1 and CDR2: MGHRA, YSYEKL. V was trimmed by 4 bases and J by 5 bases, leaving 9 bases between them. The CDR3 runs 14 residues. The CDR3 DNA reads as TGCGCCAGCAGCCCCGGGAGAGATAATTCACCCCTCCACTTT. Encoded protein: CASSPGRDNSPLHF.

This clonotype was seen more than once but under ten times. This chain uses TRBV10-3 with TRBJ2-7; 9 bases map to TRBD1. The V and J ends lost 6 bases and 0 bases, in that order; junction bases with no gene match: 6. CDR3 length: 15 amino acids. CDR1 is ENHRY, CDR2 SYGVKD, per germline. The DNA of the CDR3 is TGTGCCATCAGACCAGGGGACAGGGCCTCCTACGAGCAGTACTTC. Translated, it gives CAIRPGDRASYEQYF.

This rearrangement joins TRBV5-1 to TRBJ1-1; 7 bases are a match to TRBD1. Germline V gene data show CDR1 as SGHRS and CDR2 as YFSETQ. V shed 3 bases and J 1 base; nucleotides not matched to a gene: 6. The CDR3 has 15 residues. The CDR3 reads CASSYEGAKNTEAFF. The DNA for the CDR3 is TGCGCCAGCAGCTACGAGGGGGCCAAGAACACTGAAGCTTTCTTT. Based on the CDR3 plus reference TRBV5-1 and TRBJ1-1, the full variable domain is KAGVTQTPRYLIKTRGQQVTLSCSPISGHRSVSWYQQTPGQGLQFLFEYFSETQRNKGNFPGRFSGRQFSNSRSEMNVSTLELGDSALYLCASSYEGAKNTEAFFGQGTRLTVV.

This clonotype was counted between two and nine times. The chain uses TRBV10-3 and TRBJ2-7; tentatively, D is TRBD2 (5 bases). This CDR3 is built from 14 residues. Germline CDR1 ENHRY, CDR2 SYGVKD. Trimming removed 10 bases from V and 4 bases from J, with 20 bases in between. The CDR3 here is CATRLGLLIYEQYF. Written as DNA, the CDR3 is TGTGCCACCCGGCTCGGACTTCTGATATACGAGCAGTACTTC.